Presented here are 27 T cell receptor beta chains from one specimen sequenced in a study of blood T cell repertoires in COVID-19. The table came from immunoSEQ multiplex PCR; TCRdb's copy has only in-frame clones and leaves some out. The sample lists about 280,000 clones, around 90% occurring once. Sequencing was performed on PBMCs or T cells enriched from blood (not recorded which). These receptor sequences come from a woman aged 55-69 years in a cohort exposed to, infected with or recovered from COVID-19 (not recorded which).

In this sample, this clone turned up once. The rearrangement uses TRBV20-1 and TRBJ2-3; a possible D gene is TRBD1 (5 bases). The CDR3 contains 15 residues. Germline loops: CDR1 DFQATT, CDR2 SNEGSKA (reference sequence). V was trimmed by 3 bases and J by 2 bases, leaving 15 bases between them. The CDR3 coding sequence is TGCAGTGCTAGTGAGGCAACAGGCCCCACAGATACGCAGTATTTT. Amino acids: CSASEATGPTDTQYF.

V and J are TRBV7-9 and TRBJ2-5; TRBD1 matches 8 bases. V lost 2 bases, J lost 4 bases, and 0 bases stayed unmatched. The CDR3 is made up of 13 amino acids. Germline assignment: CDR1 SEHNR and CDR2 FQNEAQ (reference sequence). In DNA form, the CDR3 reads TGTGCCAGCAGCTTACAGGGGGCAGAGACCCAGTACTTC. Encoded protein: CASSLQGAETQYF.

The chain carries TRBV19 and TRBJ1-5; possible D gene TRBD1, 5 bases. CDR1 and CDR2 from the germline V gene are LNHDA and SQIVND (reference sequence). The CDR3 totals 14 residues. Trimming pared 4 bases from V and 11 bases from J, leaving 18 bases between. CDR3 protein: CASSTGLGHGAQHF. CDR3 in DNA: TGTGCCAGTAGTACAGGGTTGGGGCATGGGGCCCAGCATTTT.

The genes are TRBV5-4 and TRBJ2-7, with D maybe TRBD2 (5 bases). CDR1 is SGHNT, CDR2 YYREEE, per germline (reference sequence). V was cut by 1 base and J by 0 bases, with 11 bases left in between. This CDR3 contains 15 residues. The CDR3 loop is CASSLSRGSSYEQYF. The CDR3 coding sequence is TGTGCCAGCAGCTTGTCTCGAGGGAGCTCCTACGAGCAGTACTTC. Full variable domain (outside the CDR3, taken from reference TRBV5-4 and TRBJ2-7): ETGVTQSPTHLIKTRGQQVTLRCSSQSGHNTVSWYQQALGQGPQFIFQYYREEENGRGNFPPRFSGLQFPNYSSELNVNALELDDSALYLCASSLSRGSSYEQYFGPGTRLTVT.

As concerns this clone: Other DNA sequences in the sample encode the same CDR3. This chain connects TRBV10-3 to TRBJ1-4; D call uncertain. Trimming pared 2 bases from V and 1 base from J, leaving 8 bases between. The CDR3 has 15 amino acids. CDR1 and CDR2 from the germline V gene are ENHRY and SYGVKD. The CDR3 sequence is CAISEEGGTNEKLFF. CDR3 in DNA: TGTGCCATCAGTGAGGAGGGAGGAACTAATGAAAAACTGTTTTTT.

In this sample, this clone turned up once. V is TRBV5-1 and J is TRBJ2-3, with TRBD1 as a possible D gene (5 bases). The CDR3 covers 14 residues. Deletions cut 2 bases from V and 2 bases from J, with 9 bases between. CDR1 is SGHRS and CDR2 is YFSETQ in the germline V gene. This CDR3 reads CASSLQEHTDTQYF. For the CDR3, the DNA is TGCGCCAGCAGCTTACAGGAACACACAGATACGCAGTATTTT.

V is TRBV7-3 and J is TRBJ1-5, with D perhaps matching TRBD1 (6 bases). V gave up 5 bases and J gave up 3 bases, with 23 bases separating them. The CDR3 spans 18 residues. The germline V gene has CDR1 SGHTA and CDR2 FQGTGA. This chain's CDR3 is CASSQPRAEWGLNQPQHF. CDR3 nucleotide sequence: TGTGCCAGCAGCCAGCCGCGGGCCGAGTGGGGGCTCAATCAGCCCCAGCATTTT.

This chain links TRBV7-9 with TRBJ1-6, with D possibly being TRBD1 (5 bases). V lost 1 base, J lost 6 bases, and 10 bases lay in between. From germline, CDR1 is SEHNR and CDR2 FQNEAQ (reference sequence). This CDR3 contains 15 residues. Here the CDR3 reads CASSLDSQGNSPLHF. As DNA, the CDR3 is TGTGCCAGCAGCTTAGACAGCCAGGGTAATTCACCCCTCCACTTT.

This chain connects TRBV6-5 to TRBJ2-5; the D gene is possibly TRBD2 (5 bases). V was clipped by 0 bases and J by 2 bases, with 10 bases between them. This CDR3 contains 15 residues. Per the germline V gene, CDR1 is MNHEY and CDR2 is SVGAGI. This chain's CDR3 is CASSYSGRVQETQYF. In nucleotides, the CDR3 is TGTGCCAGCAGTTACTCAGGGAGAGTACAAGAGACCCAGTACTTC.

The V call is TRBV19, the J call TRBJ2-1; D not resolved. Looked up from germline, CDR1 is LNHDA and CDR2 is SQIVND (reference sequence). The CDR3 runs 16 residues. V lost 7 bases and J 0 bases, leaving 16 bases between the germline ends. The CDR3 sequence: CASKALDISSYNEQFF. The CDR3 nucleotides are TGTGCCAGTAAGGCGCTCGACATTAGCTCCTACAATGAGCAGTTCTTC. Complete variable domain (other parts from reference TRBV19 and TRBJ2-1): DGGITQSPKYLFRKEGQNVTLSCEQNLNHDAMYWYRQDPGQGLRLIYYSQIVNDFQKGDIAEGYSVSREKKESFPLTVTSAQKNPTAFYLCASKALDISSYNEQFFGPGTRLTVL.

The chain carries TRBV24-1 and TRBJ2-3; TRBD2 aligns across 14 bases. The CDR3 totals 16 residues. The germline V gene encodes CDR1 KGHDR and CDR2 SFDVKD. The trim removed 5 bases at V and 5 bases at J, leaving 5 bases unmatched. Here the CDR3 reads CATSAPGLAGGDTQYF. The CDR3 nucleotides are TGTGCCACCAGTGCACCTGGACTAGCGGGGGGAGATACGCAGTATTTT.

This chain connects TRBV5-4 to TRBJ2-1; 11 positions agree with TRBD2. Germline CDR1 is SGHNT and CDR2 is YYREEE (reference sequence). The CDR3 length is 15 residues. J lost 3 bases, V lost 5 bases, and 4 bases had no gene match. The CDR3 DNA follows: TGTGCCAGCAGGAAGGGACTAGCGGACTACAATGAGCAGTTCTTC. Its protein product is CASRKGLADYNEQFF.

The gene calls are TRBV20-1 and TRBJ1-1, with a weak D call TRBD1 (5 bases). This CDR3 spans 14 amino acids. Looked up from germline, CDR1 is DFQATT and CDR2 is SNEGSKA (reference sequence). Trimming left V 3 bases short and J 5 bases short, with 16 bases between. The CDR3 loop reads CSASMEGVGTEAFF. Here the CDR3 DNA reads TGCAGTGCTAGTATGGAAGGGGTCGGGACTGAAGCTTTCTTT.

This clone was recorded only once. The gene calls are TRBV27 and TRBJ2-7; 9 bases are shared with TRBD2. This CDR3 contains 15 residues. Per germline, CDR1 MNHEY and CDR2 SMNVEV (reference sequence). With 4 bases clipped from V and 5 bases from J, the junction kept 9 bases outside the gene matches. CDR3 protein: CASSSIAGLANEQYF. CDR3 DNA: TGTGCCAGCAGTTCAATCGCGGGACTAGCAAACGAGCAGTACTTC.

The chain joins TRBV2 to TRBJ2-3; 13 bases match TRBD2. V shed 6 bases, J shed 2 bases, and the junction held 5 bases outside the gene matches. The V gene's germline CDR1 is SNHLY and CDR2 FYNNEI. The CDR3 length is 16 residues. CDR3 DNA sequence: TGTGCCAGCAGGACTAGCGGGAGGCGCACCACAGATACGCAGTATTTT. As protein: CASRTSGRRTTDTQYF.

The rearrangement joins TRBV5-4 to TRBJ2-7; TRBD2 matches 10 bases. The ends lost 4 bases at V and 3 bases at J; junction bases unmatched: 7. The CDR3 contains 15 residues. Germline V gene lookup returns CDR1 SGHNT and CDR2 YYREEE (reference sequence). The CDR3 is CASSPSGTSDYEQYF. In DNA form, the CDR3 reads TGTGCCAGCAGCCCCTCCGGGACTAGCGACTACGAGCAGTACTTC.

J is TRBJ1-4 and V is TRBV27; 10 positions agree with TRBD1. The J segment lost 6 bases and the V segment lost 0 bases, leaving 7 bases of the junction unmatched. CDR1 is MNHEY, CDR2 SMNVEV, per germline (reference sequence). CDR3 length: 17 amino acids. CDR3 DNA sequence: TGTGCCAGCAGTTTATCGCCCCTGGACAGGGGGTATGAAAAACTGTTTTTT. It translates to CASSLSPLDRGYEKLFF.

The chain employs TRBV6-5 and TRBJ2-7, with 7 bases lining up with TRBD1. The CDR3 loop spans 14 amino acids. Germline CDR1 is MNHEY and CDR2 is SVGAGI. Trimming at V came to 6 bases and at J to 0 bases, leaving 5 bases not matched to a gene. Here the CDR3 reads CASSLRDSSYEQYF. DNA of the CDR3: TGTGCCAGCAGCCTCCGGGACAGCTCCTACGAGCAGTACTTC.

V is TRBV28 and J is TRBJ2-7; 7 bases match TRBD1. This CDR3 has 13 residues. The ends lost 6 bases at V and 2 bases at J; junction bases unmatched: 4. Germline values: CDR1 MDHEN, CDR2 SYDVKM. CDR3 sequence (DNA): TGTGCCAGCAGCTATGGGACAGCCTACGAGCAGTACTTC. This encodes CASSYGTAYEQYF.

The rearrangement links TRBV4-1 to TRBJ2-1; a possible D gene is TRBD1 (6 bases). V dropped 5 bases and J dropped 4 bases, with 21 bases sitting between them. Germline V lookup: CDR1 MGHRA, CDR2 YSYEKL. The CDR3 runs 17 residues. CDR3 loop: CASSTIVGARGYNEQFF. In nucleotides, the CDR3 is TGCGCCAGCAGCACTATCGTGGGGGCGAGAGGGTACAATGAGCAGTTCTTC.

The genes are TRBV7-8 and TRBJ1-5; 10 positions match TRBD1. V shed 3 bases and J 7 bases; nucleotides not matched to a gene: 3. Germline CDR1 SGHVS, CDR2 FQNEAQ. The length of the CDR3 is 14 residues. CDR3 amino acids: CASSFGTGAQPQHF. In DNA form, the CDR3 reads TGTGCCAGCAGCTTCGGGACAGGGGCACAGCCCCAGCATTTT.

V gene TRBV21-1 combines with J gene TRBJ2-1; the D segment call TRBD2 is taken from the table without a DNA check. TRBV21-1 has pseudogene status. The CDR3 length is 17 residues. CDR3 residues: CASSKLGDFDSYNEQFF. The CDR3 DNA is TGTGCCAGCAGCAAACTGGGGGACTTCGACTCCTACAATGAGCAGTTCTTC.

A few counts support this clone. The rearrangement joins TRBV7-9 to TRBJ2-1; 7 nucleotides align to TRBD1. Per the germline V gene, CDR1 is SEHNR and CDR2 is FQNEAQ (reference sequence). This CDR3 has 19 residues. Losses at the gene ends were 5 bases for V and 0 bases for J; bases not matched to a gene: 16. The CDR3 region has the DNA TGTGCCAGCAGCCTAATTCAAGGCAGGGGGAGCCTCTCCTACAATGAGCAGTTCTTC. It is translated as CASSLIQGRGSLSYNEQFF.

The V gene is TRBV6-5, the J gene TRBJ1-6; D is perhaps TRBD1 (6 bases). The germline V and J ends were trimmed by 7 bases and 10 bases, with 17 bases remaining between them. The germline CDR1 and CDR2 sequences are MNHEY and SVGAGI. The CDR3 is 14 amino acids. CDR3 nucleotide sequence: TGTGCCAGCACCCGGGACACCCTTAGCTCACCCCTCCACTTT. This codes for CASTRDTLSSPLHF.

V is TRBV6-2 or TRBV6-3 and J is TRBJ2-2; 8 bases match TRBD2. This CDR3 has 17 residues. Losses at the gene ends were 5 bases for V and 2 bases for J; bases not matched to a gene: 10. Germline values: CDR1 MNHEY, CDR2 SVGEGT. CDR3 in amino acids: CASSTPRLALNTGELFF. CDR3 bases: TGTGCCAGCAGTACCCCTCGACTAGCGCTTAACACCGGGGAGCTGTTTTTT.

V and J are TRBV5-1 and TRBJ1-5; D uncertain. CDR1 is SGHRS, CDR2 YFSETQ, per germline. This CDR3 comprises 15 residues. Trimming removed 4 bases from V and 2 bases from J, with 13 bases in between. This chain's CDR3 is CASSPAPGGNQPQHF. As DNA, the CDR3 is TGCGCCAGCAGCCCGGCCCCCGGAGGCAATCAGCCCCAGCATTTT. Full variable domain (remainder filled in from reference TRBV5-1 and TRBJ1-5): KAGVTQTPRYLIKTRGQQVTLSCSPISGHRSVSWYQQTPGQGLQFLFEYFSETQRNKGNFPGRFSGRQFSNSRSEMNVSTLELGDSALYLCASSPAPGGNQPQHFGDGTRLSIL.

The chain recombines TRBV19 with TRBJ1-5, with 7 bases identical to TRBD1. The CDR3 runs 14 residues. The V gene's germline CDR1 is LNHDA and CDR2 SQIVND (reference sequence). Trimming cost V 7 bases and J 0 bases; bases outside gene matches: 3. The DNA for the CDR3 is TGTGCCAGTAAACAGGGGTATAGCAATCAGCCCCAGCATTTT. It codes for CASKQGYSNQPQHF.